Included here is one T cell receptor (beta chain) sequence, with context. The antigen is undetermined. Germline loops: CDR1 LGHNA, CDR2 YSLEER. Trimming cost V 0 bases and J 4 bases, with 5 bases left between them. The CDR3 consists of 13 residues. This table comes from immunoSEQ multiplex PCR, and its TCRdb copy is limited to in-frame clones, with some not included. Among 90,000 to 100,000 clones, about 91% were seen once, and the ten largest hold approximately 0.35%. This entry is derived from a study of OX40 agonist ivuxolimab in advanced cancers. Study-wide results and limits: Both blood CD4+ and CD8+ T cells showed clonal growth by week 6 at 0.1 to 3.0 mg/kg. The work left the antigen specificity of expanded peripheral T cells undetermined.

Patients were excluded for autoimmune disease history or systemic immunosuppression. The source material was CD4+ or CD8+ T cells sorted from blood, sampled in a trial of the OX40 agonist ivuxolimab. The receptor was derived from an adult with an advanced solid tumor such as melanoma, head and neck, liver or kidney cancer. The V call is TRBV4-3, the J call TRBJ2-3; D gene unclear. The CDR3 spells CASSQERADTQYF. In DNA, the CDR3 is TGCGCCAGCAGCCAAGAAAGGGCAGATACGCAGTATTTT.